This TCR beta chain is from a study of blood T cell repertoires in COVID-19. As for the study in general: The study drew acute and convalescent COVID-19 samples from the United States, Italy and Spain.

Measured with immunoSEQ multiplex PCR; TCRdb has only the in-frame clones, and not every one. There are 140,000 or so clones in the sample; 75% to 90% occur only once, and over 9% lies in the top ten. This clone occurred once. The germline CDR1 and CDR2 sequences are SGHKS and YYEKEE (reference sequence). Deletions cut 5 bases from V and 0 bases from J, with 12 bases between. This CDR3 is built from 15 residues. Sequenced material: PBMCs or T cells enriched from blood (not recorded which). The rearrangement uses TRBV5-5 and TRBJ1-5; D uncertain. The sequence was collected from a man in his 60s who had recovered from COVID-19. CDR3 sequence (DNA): TGTGCCAGCAGTCCACCCACAGTTAGCAATCAGCCCCAGCATTTT. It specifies CASSPPTVSNQPQHF.